A selection of T cell receptor beta chains follows, all from one sample in a study of blood T cell repertoires in COVID-19. Using immunoSEQ multiplex PCR, the repertoire was profiled, and TCRdb retains in-frame clones only, with some absent. The sample holds 85,000 to 120,000 clones, almost 80% seen once. Sequenced sample: peripheral blood. Receptors originate from a man aged 55-75 years with active or convalescent COVID-19. Each CDR3 is given with its conserved first and last residue. Each record gives: D gene, clone size, CDR3 length, V gene, J gene, CDR3 DNA, CDR3 protein. The D gene is left open where the match is weak. The size entry is marked missing in some rows and otherwise reads once, few, many or a size class.

>NA|NA|17|TRBV28|TRBJ2-3
TGTGCCAGCAGTTTATCCCAGGGATTTTTTAGCACAGATACGCAGTATTTT
CASSLSQGFFSTDTQYF
>NA|NA|13|TRBV2|TRBJ2-3
TGTGCCAGCGCCAGAGGGCGCACAGATACGCAGTATTTT
CASARGRTDTQYF
>TRBD1|NA|16|TRBV28|TRBJ1-4
TGTGCCAGCAGCTTAAAGCTACCGGGACAGTCTGAAAAACTGTTTTTT
CASSLKLPGQSEKLFF
>NA|NA|15|TRBV30|TRBJ1-4
TGTGCCTGGAGGGACACAGGGAGGGGAATGGAAAAACTGTTTTTT
CAWRDTGRGMEKLFF
>NA|once|12|TRBV14|TRBJ1-3
TGTGCCAGCAGGGCGGGAGGAAACACCATATATTTT
CASRAGGNTIYF
>NA|NA|15|TRBV10-1|TRBJ1-3
TGCGCCAGCATGGACAGTTCGAGCTCTGGAAACACCATATATTTT
CASMDSSSSGNTIYF
>TRBD1|few|16|TRBV27|TRBJ1-2
TGTGCCAGCAGTTTAACCCCTCGGACAGGGAGCTATGGCTACACCTTC
CASSLTPRTGSYGYTF
>TRBD1|NA|15|TRBV5-1|TRBJ1-5
TGCGCCAGCAGCCTAACGACAGGGATGAATCAGCCCCAGCATTTT
CASSLTTGMNQPQHF
>TRBD2|many|16|TRBV3-1/TRBV3-2|TRBJ2-7
TGTGCCAGCAGCCATTCCAGCGGGAGAGGGGGGTACGAGCAGTACTTC
CASSHSSGRGGYEQYF
>TRBD2|few|15|TRBV6-6|TRBJ2-1
TGTGCCAGCAGTTACACTCTGCAGCGGGAGGGTGAGCAGTTCTTC
CASSYTLQREGEQFF
>TRBD1|NA|15|TRBV5-1|TRBJ2-1
TGCGCCAGCAGCACAGACAGGGGCGAGTACAATGAGCAGTTCTTC
CASSTDRGEYNEQFF
>TRBD1|NA|14|TRBV29-1|TRBJ2-1
TGCAGCGTTGAGAGAGGGACAGGGGGCAATGAGCAGTTCTTC
CSVERGTGGNEQFF
>NA|NA|13|TRBV12-3/TRBV12-4|TRBJ1-4
TGTGCCAGCAGTTTAGCTCCCGGGGAAAAACTGTTTTTT
CASSLAPGEKLFF
>NA|once|15|TRBV13|TRBJ2-2
TGTGCCAGCAGCTTATACCCGGGGAACACCGGGGAGCTGTTTTTT
CASSLYPGNTGELFF
>NA|NA|14|TRBV7-2|TRBJ1-6
TGTGCCAGCAGCTTAAGCTGGGGAGGGTCGCCCCTCCACTTT
CASSLSWGGSPLHF
>NA|NA|13|TRBV6-5|TRBJ2-3
TGTGCCAGTGCGGGAATCGACACAGATACGCAGTATTTT
CASAGIDTDTQYF
>NA|once|12|TRBV12-3/TRBV12-4|TRBJ1-2
TGTGCCAGCAGTTTTACGACAAATGGCTACACCTTC
CASSFTTNGYTF
>NA|once|11|TRBV29-1|TRBJ2-7
TGCAGCGTCCTGATTTGGGAGGAGCAGTACTTC
CSVLIWEEQYF
>TRBD2|NA|19|TRBV12-5|TRBJ2-2
TGTGCTAGTGGTCAAGGAAGACTAGCGGGACCTGCGAACACCGGGGAGCTGTTTTTT
CASGQGRLAGPANTGELFF
>TRBD2|once|17|TRBV4-1|TRBJ2-1
TGCGCCAGCAGCCAGGGACCCGGCGCGGGAGGTTGGAATGAGCAGTTCTTC
CASSQGPGAGGWNEQFF
>NA|NA|17|TRBV10-1|TRBJ1-2
TGCGCCAGCAGTGAAATTGAGGTGGCAGAAAGCCCCTATGGCTACACCTTC
CASSEIEVAESPYGYTF
>NA|NA|15|TRBV6-5|TRBJ1-6
TGTGCCAGCACCCCTGGGCAGGGCTATAATTCACCCCTCCACTTT
CASTPGQGYNSPLHF
>NA|NA|13|TRBV30|TRBJ2-3
TGTGCCACCTCGGGAGCCGGCACAGATACGCAGTATTTT
CATSGAGTDTQYF
>NA|NA|13|TRBV5-1|TRBJ2-5
TGCGCCAGCAAGACAATGTACCAAGAGACCCAGTACTTC
CASKTMYQETQYF
>NA|NA|15|TRBV6-1|TRBJ1-6
TGTGCCAGCAGTGAAAGGAGCTCCTATAATTCACCCCTCCACTTT
CASSERSSYNSPLHF
>TRBD2|NA|15|TRBV11-2|TRBJ2-3
TGTGCCAGCAGCCTGCTAGCGGTAGACACAGATACGCAGTATTTT
CASSLLAVDTDTQYF
>TRBD2|NA|18|TRBV24-1|TRBJ2-1
TGTGCCACCAGTGAGGGGACTAGCGGGAGTGGGGGATACAATGAGCAGTTCTTC
CATSEGTSGSGGYNEQFF
>NA|NA|15|TRBV6-2/TRBV6-3|TRBJ1-1
TGTGCCAGCAGTTACCCTACTCTCATGAACACTGAAGCTTTCTTT
CASSYPTLMNTEAFF
>NA|once|16|TRBV6-1|TRBJ1-4
TGTGCCAGCAGTGAATCCAGGAAAGCAACTAATGAAAAACTGTTTTTT
CASSESRKATNEKLFF
>NA|NA|16|TRBV27|TRBJ1-2
TGTGCCAGCAGTTTAGAGGGACGGGGGAGGATAGATGGCTACACCTTC
CASSLEGRGRIDGYTF
>TRBD1|NA|14|TRBV5-4|TRBJ1-3
TGTGCCAGCAGCTCGGGACAGTTCGGAAACACCATATATTTT
CASSSGQFGNTIYF
>NA|NA|15|TRBV7-9|TRBJ2-1
TGTGCCAGCAGCCGCCAGAACAGTATCTACAATGAGCAGTTCTTC
CASSRQNSIYNEQFF
>NA|NA|16|TRBV6-5|TRBJ1-1
TGTGCCAGCAGTTACTCAATCCCCCTCCTGAACACTGAAGCTTTCTTT
CASSYSIPLLNTEAFF
>NA|NA|13|TRBV6-5|TRBJ1-2
TGTGCCAGCAGTTACTCGGGACACCCTGGCTACACCTTC
CASSYSGHPGYTF
>TRBD1|NA|16|TRBV27|TRBJ1-1
TGTGCCAGCAGTCCCTCCCAGGGACAGTGGGTAACTGAAGCTTTCTTT
CASSPSQGQWVTEAFF
>NA|NA|15|TRBV2|TRBJ2-2
TGTGCCAGCAGGGAGGGACTCTTTAACACCGGGGAGCTGTTTTTT
CASREGLFNTGELFF
>NA|few|16|TRBV7-9|TRBJ1-3
TGTGCCAGCAGCCAACAGGGTGGTGTAGCTGGAAACACCATATATTTT
CASSQQGGVAGNTIYF
>NA|NA|14|TRBV14|TRBJ1-1
TGTGCCAGCAGCCAAGGACTGATGAACACTGAAGCTTTCTTT
CASSQGLMNTEAFF
>NA|NA|13|TRBV5-6|TRBJ2-2
TGTGCCAGCAGCTTCGTCAGGGCCGGGGAGCTGTTTTTT
CASSFVRAGELFF
>TRBD2|NA|16|TRBV11-2|TRBJ2-1
TGTGCCAGCAGCTTAGGACTAGCGGGACCCCAAAATGAGCAGTTCTTC
CASSLGLAGPQNEQFF
>NA|few|15|TRBV3-1/TRBV3-2|TRBJ1-1
TGTGCCAGCACCCCAGAGCGGCGGGTGAACACTGAAGCTTTCTTT
CASTPERRVNTEAFF
>TRBD2|NA|18|TRBV18|TRBJ2-2
TGTGCCAGCTCACTTCTAGCGGGAAGTGGATCGAACACCGGGGAGCTGTTTTTT
CASSLLAGSGSNTGELFF
>TRBD1|NA|15|TRBV7-9|TRBJ2-5
TGTGCCAGCAGCTCGCCTAACAGGGGGCTTGAGACCCAGTACTTC
CASSSPNRGLETQYF
>TRBD1|NA|18|TRBV15|TRBJ1-2
TGTGCCACCAGCAGGGGCGGAGGGGGCGGAATTGGCAACTATGGCTACACCTTC
CATSRGGGGGIGNYGYTF
>TRBD2|NA|15|TRBV7-2|TRBJ2-3
TGTGCCAGCAGCTTAGTCGCGGGAGCCACAGATACGCAGTATTTT
CASSLVAGATDTQYF
>NA|NA|13|TRBV6-5|TRBJ1-2
TGTGCCAGCAGTCCGGGACACAACTATGGCTACACCTTC
CASSPGHNYGYTF
>TRBD2|NA|15|TRBV10-3|TRBJ2-5
TGTGCTTCGGGGACTAGCGGGAGGGCCGCCGAGACCCAGTACTTC
CASGTSGRAAETQYF
>TRBD1|NA|15|TRBV5-1|TRBJ1-1
TGCGCCAGCAGACCGGGACAGGGGGCCGCGACTGAAGCTTTCTTT
CASRPGQGAATEAFF
>TRBD1|NA|14|TRBV28|TRBJ1-5
TGTGCCAGCGTCTTACAGGGGACCAATCAGCCCCAGCATTTT
CASVLQGTNQPQHF